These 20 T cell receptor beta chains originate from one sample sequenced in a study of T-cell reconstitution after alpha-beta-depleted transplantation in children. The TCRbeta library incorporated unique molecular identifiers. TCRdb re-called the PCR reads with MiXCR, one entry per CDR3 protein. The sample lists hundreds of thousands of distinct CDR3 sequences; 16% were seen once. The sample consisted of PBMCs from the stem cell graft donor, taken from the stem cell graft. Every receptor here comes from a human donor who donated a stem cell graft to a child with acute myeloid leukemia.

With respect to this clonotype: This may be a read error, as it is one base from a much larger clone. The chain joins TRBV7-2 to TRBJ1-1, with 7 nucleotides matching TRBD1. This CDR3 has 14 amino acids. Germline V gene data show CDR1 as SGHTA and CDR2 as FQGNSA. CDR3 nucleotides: TGTGCCAGCAGCTTAAGTCAGGGGGACACTGAAGTTTTCTTT. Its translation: CASSLSQGDTEVFF.

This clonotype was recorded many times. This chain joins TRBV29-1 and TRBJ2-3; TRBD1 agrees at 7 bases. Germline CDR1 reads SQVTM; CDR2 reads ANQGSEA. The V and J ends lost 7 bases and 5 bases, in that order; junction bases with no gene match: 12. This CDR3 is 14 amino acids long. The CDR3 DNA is TGCAGCGATGTCGAGGGGGCAGGGGGAGATACGCAGTATTTT. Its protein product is CSDVEGAGGDTQYF.

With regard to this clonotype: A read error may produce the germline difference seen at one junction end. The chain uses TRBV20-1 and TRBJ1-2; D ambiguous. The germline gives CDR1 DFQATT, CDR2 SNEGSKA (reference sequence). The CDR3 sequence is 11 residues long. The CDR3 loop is CSTHSGYAYTF. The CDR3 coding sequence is TGCAGTACCCACAGTGGGTATGCCTACACCTTC.

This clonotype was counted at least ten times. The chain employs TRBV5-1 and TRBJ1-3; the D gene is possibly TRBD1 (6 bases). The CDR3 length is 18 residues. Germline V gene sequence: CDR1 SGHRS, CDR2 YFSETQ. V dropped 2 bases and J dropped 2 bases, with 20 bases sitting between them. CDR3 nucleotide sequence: TGCGCCAGCAGCTTCGTGACCGGGACGGGGGCAGCTGGAAACACCATATATTTT. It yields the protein CASSFVTGTGAAGNTIYF.

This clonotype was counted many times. The CDR3, as DNA: TGCAGTGCTCGTTGGATTCAAGAGACCCAGTACTTC. Translation gives CSARWIQETQYF. V gene TRBV20-1 combines with J gene TRBJ2-5, with D hard to call. The CDR3 length is 12 residues. V lost 5 bases and J 2 bases, leaving 9 bases between the germline ends. CDR1 is DFQATT, CDR2 SNEGSKA, per germline (reference sequence).

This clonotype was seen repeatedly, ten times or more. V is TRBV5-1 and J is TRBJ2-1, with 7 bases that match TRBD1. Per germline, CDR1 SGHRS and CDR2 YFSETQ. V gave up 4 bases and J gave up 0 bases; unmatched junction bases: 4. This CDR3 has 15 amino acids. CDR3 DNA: TGCGCCAGCAGCCTAGACAGGGTCTCCTACAATGAGCAGTTCTTC. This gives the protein CASSLDRVSYNEQFF.

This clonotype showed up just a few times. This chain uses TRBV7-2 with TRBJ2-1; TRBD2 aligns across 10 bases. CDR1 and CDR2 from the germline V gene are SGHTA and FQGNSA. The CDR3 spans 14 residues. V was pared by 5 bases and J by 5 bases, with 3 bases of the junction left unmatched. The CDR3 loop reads CASSKLAGNNEQFF. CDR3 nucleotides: TGTGCCAGCAGCAAACTAGCGGGGAACAATGAGCAGTTCTTC.

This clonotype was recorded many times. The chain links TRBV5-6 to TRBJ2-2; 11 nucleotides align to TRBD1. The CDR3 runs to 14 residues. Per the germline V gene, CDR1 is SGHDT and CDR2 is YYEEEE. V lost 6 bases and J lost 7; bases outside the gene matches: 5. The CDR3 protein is CASTWTGGHGELFF. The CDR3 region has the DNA TGTGCCAGCACCTGGACAGGGGGCCACGGGGAGCTGTTTTTT.

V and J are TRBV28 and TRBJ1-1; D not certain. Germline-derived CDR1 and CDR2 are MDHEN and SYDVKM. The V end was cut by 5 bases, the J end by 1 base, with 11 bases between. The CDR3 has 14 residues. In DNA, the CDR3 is TGTGCCAGCAGTGGGCTGATAGAGAACACTGAAGCTTTCTTT. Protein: CASSGLIENTEAFF.

The CDR3 region has the DNA TGCGCCAGCAGCCAAGTACATCTTATAGATACGCAGTATTTT. Protein product: CASSQVHLIDTQYF. The chain combines TRBV4-1 with TRBJ2-3; D ambiguous. The CDR3 contains 14 residues. V dropped 1 base and J dropped 5 bases, with 10 bases sitting between them. Germline loops: CDR1 MGHRA, CDR2 YSYEKL.

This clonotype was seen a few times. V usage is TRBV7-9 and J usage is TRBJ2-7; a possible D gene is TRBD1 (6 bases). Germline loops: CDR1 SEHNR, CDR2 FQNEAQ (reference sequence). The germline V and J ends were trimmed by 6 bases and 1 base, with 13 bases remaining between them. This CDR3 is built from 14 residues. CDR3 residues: CASSSTDRSYEQYV. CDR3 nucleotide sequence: TGTGCCAGCAGTTCTACGGACAGATCCTACGAGCAGTACGTC.

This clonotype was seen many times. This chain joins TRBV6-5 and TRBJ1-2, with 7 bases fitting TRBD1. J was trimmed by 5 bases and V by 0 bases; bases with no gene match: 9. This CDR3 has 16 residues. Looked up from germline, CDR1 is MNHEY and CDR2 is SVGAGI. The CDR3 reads CASSYSRKGAGYGYTF. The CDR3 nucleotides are TGTGCCAGCAGTTACTCGAGGAAGGGGGCAGGGTATGGCTACACCTTC.

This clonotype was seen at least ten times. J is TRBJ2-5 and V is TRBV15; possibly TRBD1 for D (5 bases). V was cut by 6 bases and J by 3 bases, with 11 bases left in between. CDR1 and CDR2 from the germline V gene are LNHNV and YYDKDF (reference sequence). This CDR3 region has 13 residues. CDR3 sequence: CATRQGLEETQYF. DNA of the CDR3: TGTGCCACCAGGCAGGGATTGGAAGAGACCCAGTACTTC.

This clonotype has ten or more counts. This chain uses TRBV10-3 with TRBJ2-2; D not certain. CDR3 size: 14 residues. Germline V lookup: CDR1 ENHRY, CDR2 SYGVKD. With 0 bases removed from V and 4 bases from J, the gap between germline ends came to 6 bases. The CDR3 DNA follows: TGTGCCATCAGTGAGTCGAGCGTCACCGGGGAGCTGTTTTTT. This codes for CAISESSVTGELFF.

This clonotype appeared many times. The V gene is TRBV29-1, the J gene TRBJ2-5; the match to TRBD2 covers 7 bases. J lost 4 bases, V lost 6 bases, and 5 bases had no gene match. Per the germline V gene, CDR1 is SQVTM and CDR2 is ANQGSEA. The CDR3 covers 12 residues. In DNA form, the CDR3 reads TGCAGCGTATGGGCGGGGGTAGAGACCCAGTACTTC. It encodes CSVWAGVETQYF.

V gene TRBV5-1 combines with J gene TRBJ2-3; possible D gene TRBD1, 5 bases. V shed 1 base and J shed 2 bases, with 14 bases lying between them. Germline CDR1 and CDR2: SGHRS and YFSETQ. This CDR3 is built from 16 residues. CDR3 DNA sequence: TGCGCCAGCAGCTTGAGACAGCCTGGGGTCACAGATACGCAGTATTTT. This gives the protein CASSLRQPGVTDTQYF.

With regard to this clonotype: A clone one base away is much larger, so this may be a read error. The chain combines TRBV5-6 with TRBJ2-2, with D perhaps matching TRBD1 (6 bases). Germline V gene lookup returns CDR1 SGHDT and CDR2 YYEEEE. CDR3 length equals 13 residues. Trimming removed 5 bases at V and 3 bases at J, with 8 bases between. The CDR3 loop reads CASSNRDTGELFF. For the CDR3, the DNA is TGTGCCAGCAGTAACAGGGACACCGGGGAGCTGTTTTTT.

Written as DNA, the CDR3 is TGTGCCAGCTCGACCGACAGGGCCTCCAACACCGGGGAGCTGTTTTTT. Amino acid sequence: CASSTDRASNTGELFF. The gene calls are TRBV27 and TRBJ2-2, with 7 bases fitting TRBD1. V trimming: 8 bases; J trimming: 2 bases; junction bases outside the gene matches: 11. The germline V gene encodes CDR1 MNHEY and CDR2 SMNVEV (reference sequence). The CDR3 runs 16 residues.

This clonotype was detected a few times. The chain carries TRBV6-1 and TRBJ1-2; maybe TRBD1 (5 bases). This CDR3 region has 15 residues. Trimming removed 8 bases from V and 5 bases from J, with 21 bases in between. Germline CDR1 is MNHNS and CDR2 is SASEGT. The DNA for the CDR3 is TGTGCCAGCTCCAGGGCCGGACGGGCAGCTTATGGCTACACCTTC. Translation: CASSRAGRAAYGYTF.

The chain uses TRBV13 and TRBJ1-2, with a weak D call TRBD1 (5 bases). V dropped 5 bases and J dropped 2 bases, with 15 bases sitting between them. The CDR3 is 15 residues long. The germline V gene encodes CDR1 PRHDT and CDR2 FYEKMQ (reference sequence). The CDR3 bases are TGTGCCAGCAGCAGCCCAGGCAGGGAGAACTATGGCTACACCTTC. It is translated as CASSSPGRENYGYTF.